The entry that follows covers one T cell receptor beta chain sequence. The data were taken from a study of blood T cell repertoires in COVID-19. Sequenced by immunoSEQ multiplex PCR; TCRdb stores in-frame clones only, minus some. The sample includes hundreds of thousands of clones, about 93% of them seen just once. The CDR3 sequence is 13 residues long. V was pared by 3 bases and J by 6 bases, with 11 bases between. The TCR originated in a woman younger than 30 who had recovered from COVID-19. Sequenced material: PBMCs or T cells enriched from blood (not recorded which). The rearrangement uses TRBV12-3 or TRBV12-4 and TRBJ1-2; a possible D gene is TRBD1 (5 bases). The CDR3 coding sequence is TGTGCCAGCAGTTTTGCGGGGGGAGATGGCTACACCTTC. This translates into CASSFAGGDGYTF.